The 25 T cell receptor beta chains below were found in one sample sequenced in a study of control samples from healthy donors and cancer patients. Only in-frame clones appear in the TCRdb table, and some are missing; sequencing was by immunoSEQ multiplex PCR. Found here are over 200,000 clones, over 75% of them singletons; the top ten hold 10% to 15%. Sequencing was performed on PBMCs. All receptors derive from a woman in her fifties or sixties with lung cancer.

The V call is TRBV5-8, the J call TRBJ2-2; possibly TRBD2 for D (6 bases). CDR1 is SGHTS, CDR2 YDEGEE, per germline. The CDR3 is 14 amino acids. The V gene lost 5 bases and the J gene lost 3 bases, with 11 bases spanning the gap. CDR3 in DNA: TGTGCCAGCAGTCCCGGGGGATACACCGGGGAGCTGTTTTTT. Its protein product is CASSPGGYTGELFF.

This chain connects TRBV9 to TRBJ2-7; no clear D gene. This CDR3 is built from 15 residues. Trimming cost V 3 bases and J 0 bases, with 13 bases left between them. The germline V gene has CDR1 SGDLS and CDR2 YYNGEE. CDR3 sequence: CASSERPADSYEQYF. Written as DNA, the CDR3 is TGTGCCAGCAGCGAGAGGCCGGCCGACTCCTACGAGCAGTACTTC. The variable domain in full, completed from reference TRBV9 and TRBJ2-7, reads DSGVTQTPKHLITATGQRVTLRCSPRSGDLSVYWYQQSLDQGLQFLIQYYNGEERAKGNILERFSAQQFPDLHSELNLSSLELGDSALYFCASSERPADSYEQYFGPGTRLTVT.

As DNA, the CDR3 is TGCGCCAGCAGCCAGGGCAGACTAGGGGGGGCCAACGTCCTGACTTTC. It specifies CASSQGRLGGANVLTF. The V gene is TRBV4-1, the J gene TRBJ2-6; a possible D gene is TRBD2 (6 bases). The V and J ends lost 3 bases and 4 bases respectively, with 13 bases between them. This CDR3 region has 16 residues. Germline CDR1 and CDR2: MGHRA and YSYEKL.

Concerning this clone itself: The same CDR3 is also encoded by other DNA sequences in this sample. V is TRBV6-5 and J is TRBJ1-1, with a possible D match to TRBD1 (5 bases). The germline V and J ends were trimmed by 0 bases and 2 bases, with 10 bases remaining between them. This CDR3 has 15 amino acids. Germline-derived CDR1 and CDR2 are MNHEY and SVGAGI. In DNA, the CDR3 is TGTGCCAGCAGTTACTCGAGACGGACAAACACTGAAGCTTTCTTT. As protein: CASSYSRRTNTEAFF.

The V gene is TRBV12-3 or TRBV12-4, the J gene TRBJ2-3; D gene ambiguous. The CDR3 is 13 amino acids. V was trimmed by 8 bases and J by 4 bases, leaving 13 bases between them. The CDR3 DNA follows: TGTGCCAGCGTCCCGCCAAACGCAGATACGCAGTATTTT. Translation gives CASVPPNADTQYF.

About this clone itself: Distinct nucleotide sequences in the sample also encode this CDR3. This rearrangement joins TRBV5-1 to TRBJ1-4; 11 nucleotides align to TRBD1. V shed 0 bases and J 7 bases; nucleotides not matched to a gene: 2. The germline V gene encodes CDR1 SGHRS and CDR2 YFSETQ. There are 15 residues in the CDR3. This CDR3 reads CASSLAGTGGEKLFF. CDR3 DNA sequence: TGCGCCAGCAGCTTGGCCGGGACAGGGGGTGAAAAACTGTTTTTT.

V and J are TRBV10-3 and TRBJ1-4; maybe TRBD1 (5 bases). The V gene lost 4 bases and the J gene lost 6 bases, with 15 bases spanning the gap. There are 15 residues in the CDR3. The V gene's germline CDR1 is ENHRY and CDR2 SYGVKD. In DNA form, the CDR3 reads TGTGCCATCAGTGCCGGACAAGGAGCATATGAAAAACTGTTTTTT. Its protein product is CAISAGQGAYEKLFF.

The chain combines TRBV28 with TRBJ2-2, with D perhaps assigned TRBD1 or TRBD2 (7 bases each). CDR1 is MDHEN, CDR2 SYDVKM, per germline. This CDR3 has 15 amino acids. Trimming took off 7 bases at V and 6 bases at J, with 18 bases between the two ends. The CDR3: CASIISQGGAGELFF. CDR3 DNA: TGTGCCAGCATCATATCCCAGGGGGGGGCCGGGGAGCTGTTTTTT.

This clone has only a few counts. The CDR3 sequence is CASSQTPSGMITDTQYF. The CDR3 region has the DNA TGCGCCAGCAGCCAAACCCCTAGCGGGATGATCACAGATACGCAGTATTTT. The genes are TRBV4-1 and TRBJ2-3, with 9 positions matching TRBD2. The CDR3 length is 17 residues. CDR1 and CDR2 (germline): MGHRA, YSYEKL. With V trimmed by 2 bases and J by 2 bases, 8 bases remained unmatched.

This chain links TRBV2 with TRBJ1-2; the D gene is possibly TRBD1 (5 bases). V was trimmed by 8 bases and J by 8 bases, leaving 18 bases between them. The CDR3 runs 13 residues. The germline gives CDR1 SNHLY, CDR2 FYNNEI. The CDR3 DNA is TGTGCCAGCGAAATAGGGGACTTCGGGGGCTACACCTTC. Protein product: CASEIGDFGGYTF. Full variable domain (missing parts from reference TRBV2 and TRBJ1-2): EPEVTQTPSHQVTQMGQEVILRCVPISNHLYFYWYRQILGQKVEFLVSFYNNEISEKSEIFDDQFSVERPDGSNFTLKIRSTKLEDSAMYFCASEIGDFGGYTFGSGTRLTVV.

V gene TRBV13 combines with J gene TRBJ1-3; the D gene is possibly TRBD1 (6 bases). Per germline, CDR1 PRHDT and CDR2 FYEKMQ (reference sequence). Trimming shortened V by 1 base and J by 5 bases, and 15 bases separated the two germline ends. There are 16 residues in the CDR3. DNA of the CDR3: TGTGCCAGCAGCTTAGAGGGGGGGTCTGGTCGAAACACCATATATTTT. It yields the protein CASSLEGGSGRNTIYF.

The genes are TRBV2 and TRBJ2-5; no definite D call. The CDR3 runs 13 residues. V gave up 7 bases and J gave up 3 bases, with 12 bases separating them. CDR1 and CDR2 from the germline V gene are SNHLY and FYNNEI. This chain's CDR3 is CASKVDVEETQYF. DNA for the CDR3: TGTGCCAGCAAGGTGGACGTCGAAGAGACCCAGTACTTC.

The chain joins TRBV18 to TRBJ1-4, with D tentatively TRBD1 (5 bases). CDR3 length: 14 residues. From germline, CDR1 is KGHSH and CDR2 LQKENI. V was cut by 4 bases and J by 3 bases, with 9 bases left in between. DNA for the CDR3: TGTGCCAGCTCACGCGACAGTGCTAATGAAAAACTGTTTTTT. Amino acid sequence: CASSRDSANEKLFF.

This clone was found a few times. V gene TRBV4-2 combines with J gene TRBJ2-1; 14 bases line up with TRBD2. V lost 3 bases, J lost 10 bases, and 8 bases stayed unmatched. The CDR3 is 16 residues long. Germline values: CDR1 LGHNA, CDR2 YNFKEQ. The CDR3 loop reads CASSQAGTSGRREQFF. The DNA of the CDR3 is TGTGCCAGCAGCCAGGCCGGGACTAGCGGGAGAAGGGAGCAGTTCTTC.

CDR3 bases: TGTGCCAGCAGCCCCGGACAGGGGCCGCCTAATGAAAAACTGTTTTTT. Protein product: CASSPGQGPPNEKLFF. The V and J genes are TRBV5-5 and TRBJ1-4; the match to TRBD1 covers 9 bases. Germline V gives CDR1 SGHKS, CDR2 YYEKEE (reference sequence). V lost 4 bases, J lost 3 bases, and 7 bases stayed unmatched. CDR3 length: 16 amino acids.

The chain links TRBV6-1 to TRBJ1-1; D is perhaps TRBD1 (6 bases). Germline CDR1 and CDR2: MNHNS and SASEGT. V was pared by 3 bases and J by 10 bases, with 21 bases between. This CDR3 comprises 15 residues. The CDR3 DNA follows: TGTGCCAGCAGTGAGACCCTCTTACTCAGGGGTTTAGCTTTCTTT. Amino acid sequence: CASSETLLLRGLAFF.

The chain combines TRBV14 with TRBJ1-5, with TRBD1 matching over 12 bases. The CDR3 has 19 residues. The V gene's germline CDR1 is SGHDN and CDR2 FVKESK. Losses at the gene ends were 0 bases for V and 1 base for J; bases not matched to a gene: 7. CDR3 sequence: CASSQDWDRGRMSNQPQHF. Written as DNA, the CDR3 is TGTGCCAGCAGCCAAGATTGGGACAGGGGGCGAATGAGCAATCAGCCCCAGCATTTT.

V and J are TRBV19 and TRBJ2-5; no firm D call. Trimming took off 5 bases at V and 2 bases at J, with 12 bases between the two ends. The CDR3 totals 14 residues. Germline assignment: CDR1 LNHDA and CDR2 SQIVND (reference sequence). CDR3 coding DNA: TGTGCCAGTAGTCCAGGAACAGAACAAGAGACCCAGTACTTC. This gives the protein CASSPGTEQETQYF.

This clone was seen a handful of times. The chain is built from TRBV28 and TRBJ1-2, with D uncertain. The germline CDR1 and CDR2 sequences are MDHEN and SYDVKM. The germline V and J ends were trimmed by 9 bases and 5 bases, with 16 bases remaining between them. The CDR3 runs 13 residues. The DNA of the CDR3 is TGTGCCAGTAGATCTGGAGGGCCTTATGGCTACACCTTC. Translated: CASRSGGPYGYTF.

The chain employs TRBV3-1 (or the pseudogene TRBV3-2) and TRBJ2-2, with D tentatively TRBD2 (6 bases). This CDR3 has 14 residues. CDR1 is LGHDT and CDR2 is YNNKEL in the germline V gene (reference sequence). V shed 4 bases and J shed 5 bases, with 11 bases lying between them. CDR3 in amino acids: CASSPLGGTGELFF. CDR3 in DNA: TGTGCCAGCAGCCCCCTGGGGGGAACCGGGGAGCTGTTTTTT.

This sequence joins TRBV6-4 and TRBJ2-3, with D possibly matching TRBD1 (6 bases). V lost 6 bases to trimming and J lost 5 bases, with 15 bases between them. CDR1 and CDR2 from the germline V gene are MRHNA and SNTAGT. The CDR3 runs to 14 residues. The chain's CDR3 is CASRETQGRDTQYF. Written as DNA, the CDR3 is TGTGCCAGCAGAGAAACACAGGGCCGAGATACGCAGTATTTT.

This clone was picked up one time. CDR3 residues: CASSPLTGSNSPLHF. CDR3 DNA: TGTGCCAGCTCACCACTGACAGGGTCTAATTCACCCCTCCACTTT. V gene TRBV18 combines with J gene TRBJ1-6, with 7 nucleotides matching TRBD1. Germline-derived CDR1 and CDR2 are KGHSH and LQKENI. The CDR3 is 15 residues long. Trimming removed 1 base from V and 6 bases from J; junction bases left unmatched: 3.

A remark on this clone: One junction end disagrees with the germline gene, perhaps due to a read error. The gene calls are TRBV7-2 and TRBJ2-3; the match to TRBD2 covers 10 bases. Germline-derived CDR1 and CDR2 are SGHTA and FQGNSA. There are 14 residues in the CDR3. The CDR3 coding sequence is TGTGCCAGCAGCATAGCGGGGGGTGAAGATACGCAGTATTTT. Translation: CASSIAGGEDTQYF.

The chain is built from TRBV20-1 and TRBJ2-7; 8 bases match TRBD1. The CDR3 runs 13 residues. CDR1 DFQATT and CDR2 SNEGSKA come from the germline V gene (reference sequence). V was pared by 3 bases and J by 5 bases, with 6 bases of the junction left unmatched. The CDR3 DNA reads as TGCAGTGCTAGTTCACCAGGGGGCAACGAGCAGTACTTC. This gives the protein CSASSPGGNEQYF.

As DNA, the CDR3 is TGCGCCAGCAGCCTCGTGCAGGGGGGAGTCGGCTACACCTTC. Protein: CASSLVQGGVGYTF. The V call is TRBV10-2, the J call TRBJ1-2; 7 nucleotides match TRBD1. Germline CDR1 reads WSHSY; CDR2 reads SAAADI. This CDR3 has 14 residues. The V gene end was trimmed by 6 bases and the J gene end by 8 bases; junction bases not matched to a gene: 12.